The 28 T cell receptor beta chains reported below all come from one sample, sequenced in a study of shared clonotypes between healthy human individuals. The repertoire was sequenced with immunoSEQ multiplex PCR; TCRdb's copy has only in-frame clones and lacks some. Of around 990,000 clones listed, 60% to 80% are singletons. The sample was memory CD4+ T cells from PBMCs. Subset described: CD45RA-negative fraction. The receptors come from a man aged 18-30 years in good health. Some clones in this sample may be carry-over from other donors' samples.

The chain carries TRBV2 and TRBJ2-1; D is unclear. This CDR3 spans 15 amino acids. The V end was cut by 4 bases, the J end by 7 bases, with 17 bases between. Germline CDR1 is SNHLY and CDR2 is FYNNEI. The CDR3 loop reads CASSGQAGLRNEQFF. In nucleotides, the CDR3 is TGTGCCAGCAGTGGACAAGCCGGGCTGAGGAATGAGCAGTTCTTC.

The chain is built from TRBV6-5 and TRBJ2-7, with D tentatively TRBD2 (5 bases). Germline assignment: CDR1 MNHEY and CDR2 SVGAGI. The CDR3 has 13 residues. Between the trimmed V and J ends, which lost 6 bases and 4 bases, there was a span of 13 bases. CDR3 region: CASSAITGYEQYF. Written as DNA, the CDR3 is TGTGCCAGCAGCGCTATTACGGGGTACGAGCAGTACTTC.

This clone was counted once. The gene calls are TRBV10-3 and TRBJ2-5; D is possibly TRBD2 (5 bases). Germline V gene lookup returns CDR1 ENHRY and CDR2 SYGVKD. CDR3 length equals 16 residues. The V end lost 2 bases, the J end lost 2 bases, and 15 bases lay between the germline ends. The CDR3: CAISELGAVRQETQYF. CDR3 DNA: TGTGCCATCAGTGAGCTTGGAGCGGTCAGGCAAGAGACCCAGTACTTC.

The CDR3 is CASSLGDLYSPLHF. In DNA form, the CDR3 reads TGCGCCAGCAGCTTGGGGGACTTGTATTCACCCCTCCACTTT. The chain employs TRBV5-1 and TRBJ1-6; perhaps TRBD1 as D (5 bases). The CDR3 runs 14 residues. Germline V gives CDR1 SGHRS, CDR2 YFSETQ. V was shortened by 0 bases and J by 8 bases, with 9 bases between the two germline ends.

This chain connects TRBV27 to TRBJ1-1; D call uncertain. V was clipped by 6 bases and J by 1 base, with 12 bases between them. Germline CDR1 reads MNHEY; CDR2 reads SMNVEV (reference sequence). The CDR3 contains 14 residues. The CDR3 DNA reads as TGTGCCAGCAGCCCTGTACAGTCGAACACTGAAGCTTTCTTT. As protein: CASSPVQSNTEAFF.

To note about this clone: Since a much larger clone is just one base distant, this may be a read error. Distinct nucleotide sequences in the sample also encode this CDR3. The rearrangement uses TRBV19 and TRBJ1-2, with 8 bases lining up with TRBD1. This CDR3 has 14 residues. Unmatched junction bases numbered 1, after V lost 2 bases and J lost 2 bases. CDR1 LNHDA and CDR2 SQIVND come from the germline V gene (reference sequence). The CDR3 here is CASSIWTGNYGYTF. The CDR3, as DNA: TGTGCCAGTAGTATATGGACAGGGAACTATGGCTACACCTTC.

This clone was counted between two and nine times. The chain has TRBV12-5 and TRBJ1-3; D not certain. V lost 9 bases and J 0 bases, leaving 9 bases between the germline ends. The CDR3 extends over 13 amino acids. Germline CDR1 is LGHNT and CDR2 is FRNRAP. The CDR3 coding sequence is TGTGCTAGGAGATTAGACTCTGGAAACACCATATATTTT. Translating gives CARRLDSGNTIYF.

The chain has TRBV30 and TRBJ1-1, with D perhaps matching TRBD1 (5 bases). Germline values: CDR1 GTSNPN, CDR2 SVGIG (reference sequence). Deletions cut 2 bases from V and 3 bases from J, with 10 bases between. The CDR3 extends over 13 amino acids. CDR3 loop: CAWSLQVDTEAFF. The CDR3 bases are TGTGCCTGGAGTCTACAGGTTGACACTGAAGCTTTCTTT. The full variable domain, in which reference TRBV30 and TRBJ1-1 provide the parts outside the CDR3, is SQTIHQWPATLVQPVGSPLSLECTVEGTSNPNLYWYRQAAGRGLQLLFYSVGIGQISSEVPQNLSASRPQDRQFILSSKKLLLSDSGFYLCAWSLQVDTEAFFGQGTRLTVV.

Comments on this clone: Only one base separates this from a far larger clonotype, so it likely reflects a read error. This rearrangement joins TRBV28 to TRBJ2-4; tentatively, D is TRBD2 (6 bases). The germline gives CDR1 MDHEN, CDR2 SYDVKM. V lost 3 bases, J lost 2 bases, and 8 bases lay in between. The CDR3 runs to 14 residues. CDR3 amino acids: CASSFGGTKNIQYF. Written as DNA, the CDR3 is TGTGCCAGCAGTTTCGGAGGGACCAAAAACATTCAGTACTTC.

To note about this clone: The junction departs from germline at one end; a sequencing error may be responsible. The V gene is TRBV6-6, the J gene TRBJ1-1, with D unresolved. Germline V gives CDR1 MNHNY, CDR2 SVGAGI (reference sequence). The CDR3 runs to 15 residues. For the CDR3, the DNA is TGTGCCAGCAGTTCTAGTGTGGGGTACTTCACTGAGGCTTTCTTT. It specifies CASSSSVGYFTEAFF.

CDR3 protein: CASSPAVDYGYTF. CDR3 DNA: TGTGCCAGCTCACCAGCAGTAGACTATGGCTACACCTTC. The chain carries TRBV18 and TRBJ1-2; no firm D call. The V end lost 2 bases, the J end lost 3 bases, and 7 bases lay between the germline ends. The CDR3 length is 13 residues. Germline assignment: CDR1 KGHSH and CDR2 LQKENI. The whole variable domain, remainder taken from reference TRBV18 and TRBJ1-2, is NAGVMQNPRHLVRRRGQEARLRCSPMKGHSHVYWYRQLPEEGLKFMVYLQKENIIDESGMPKERFSAEFPKEGPSILRIQQVVRGDSAAYFCASSPAVDYGYTFGSGTRLTVV.

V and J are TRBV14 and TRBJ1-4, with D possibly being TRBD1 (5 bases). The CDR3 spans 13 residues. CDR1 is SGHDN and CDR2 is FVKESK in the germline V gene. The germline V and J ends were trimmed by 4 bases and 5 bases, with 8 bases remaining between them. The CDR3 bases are TGTGCCAGCAGCCGGGACCTGAATGAAAAACTGTTTTTT. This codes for CASSRDLNEKLFF.

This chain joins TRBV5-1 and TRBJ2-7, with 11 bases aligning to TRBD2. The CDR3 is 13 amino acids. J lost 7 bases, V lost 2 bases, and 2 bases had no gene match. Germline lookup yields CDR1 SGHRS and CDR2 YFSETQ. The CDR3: CASSFSGRDEQYF. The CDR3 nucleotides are TGCGCCAGCAGCTTTAGCGGGAGGGATGAGCAGTACTTC.

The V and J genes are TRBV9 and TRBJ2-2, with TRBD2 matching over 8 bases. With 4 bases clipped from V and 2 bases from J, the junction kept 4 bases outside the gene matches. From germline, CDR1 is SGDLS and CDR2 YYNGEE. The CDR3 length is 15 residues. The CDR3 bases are TGTGCCAGCAGCCGGGGGGGACACAACACCGGGGAGCTGTTTTTT. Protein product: CASSRGGHNTGELFF.

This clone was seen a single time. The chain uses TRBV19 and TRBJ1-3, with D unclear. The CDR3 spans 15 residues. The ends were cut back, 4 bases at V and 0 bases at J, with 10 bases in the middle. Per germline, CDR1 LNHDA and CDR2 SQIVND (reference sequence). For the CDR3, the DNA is TGTGCCAGTAGTACCGGACGGAGCTCTGGAAACACCATATATTTT. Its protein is CASSTGRSSGNTIYF.

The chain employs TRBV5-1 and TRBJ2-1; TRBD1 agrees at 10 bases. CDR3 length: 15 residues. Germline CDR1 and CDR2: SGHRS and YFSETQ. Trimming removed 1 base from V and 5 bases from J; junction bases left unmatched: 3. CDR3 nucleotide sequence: TGCGCCAGCAGCTTGTGGGGACAGGGGCACAATGAGCAGTTCTTC. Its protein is CASSLWGQGHNEQFF.

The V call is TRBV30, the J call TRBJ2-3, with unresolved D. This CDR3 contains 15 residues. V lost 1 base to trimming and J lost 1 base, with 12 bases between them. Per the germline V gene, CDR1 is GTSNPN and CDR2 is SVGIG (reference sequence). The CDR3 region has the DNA TGTGCCTGGAGTGCCACCGTGGGTGGCACAGATACGCAGTATTTT. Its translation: CAWSATVGGTDTQYF. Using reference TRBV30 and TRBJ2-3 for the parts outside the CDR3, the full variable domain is SQTIHQWPATLVQPVGSPLSLECTVEGTSNPNLYWYRQAAGRGLQLLFYSVGIGQISSEVPQNLSASRPQDRQFILSSKKLLLSDSGFYLCAWSATVGGTDTQYFGPGTRLTVL.

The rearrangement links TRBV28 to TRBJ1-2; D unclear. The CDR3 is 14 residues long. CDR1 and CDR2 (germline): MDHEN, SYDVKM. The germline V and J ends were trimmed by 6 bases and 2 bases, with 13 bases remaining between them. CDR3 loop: CASRVEGGNYGYTF. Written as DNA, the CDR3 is TGTGCCAGCAGGGTTGAGGGCGGGAACTATGGCTACACCTTC.

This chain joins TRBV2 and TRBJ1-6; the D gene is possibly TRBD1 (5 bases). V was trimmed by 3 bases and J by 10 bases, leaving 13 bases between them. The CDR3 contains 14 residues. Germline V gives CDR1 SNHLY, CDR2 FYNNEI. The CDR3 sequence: CASSDRASSSPLHF. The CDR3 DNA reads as TGTGCCAGCAGTGACAGGGCATCCTCGTCACCCCTCCACTTT.

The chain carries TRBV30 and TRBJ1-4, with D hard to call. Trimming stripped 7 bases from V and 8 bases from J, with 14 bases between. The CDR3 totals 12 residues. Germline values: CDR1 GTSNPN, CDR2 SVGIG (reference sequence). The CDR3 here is CALQTNVEKLFF. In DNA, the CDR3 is TGTGCCTTACAGACGAATGTGGAAAAACTGTTTTTT.

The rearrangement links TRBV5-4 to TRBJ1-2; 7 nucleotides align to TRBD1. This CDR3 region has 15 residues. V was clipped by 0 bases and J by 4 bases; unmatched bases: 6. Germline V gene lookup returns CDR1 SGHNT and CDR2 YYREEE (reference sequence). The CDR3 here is CASSLDTGAFYGYTF. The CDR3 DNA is TGTGCCAGCAGCTTGGATACAGGGGCATTCTATGGCTACACCTTC.

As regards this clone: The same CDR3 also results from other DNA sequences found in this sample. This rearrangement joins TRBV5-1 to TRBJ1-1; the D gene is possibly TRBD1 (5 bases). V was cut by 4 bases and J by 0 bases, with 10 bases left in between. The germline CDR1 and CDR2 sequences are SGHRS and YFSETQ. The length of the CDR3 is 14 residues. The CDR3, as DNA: TGCGCCAGCAGCCGGGACGGACTGAACACTGAAGCTTTCTTT. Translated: CASSRDGLNTEAFF.

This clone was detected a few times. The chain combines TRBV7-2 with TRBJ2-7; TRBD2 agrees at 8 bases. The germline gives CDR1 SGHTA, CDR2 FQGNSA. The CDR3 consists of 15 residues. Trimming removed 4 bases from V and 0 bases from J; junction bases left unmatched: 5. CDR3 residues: CASSYLAGSSYEQYF. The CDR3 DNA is TGTGCCAGCAGCTACTTAGCGGGGAGCTCCTACGAGCAGTACTTC.

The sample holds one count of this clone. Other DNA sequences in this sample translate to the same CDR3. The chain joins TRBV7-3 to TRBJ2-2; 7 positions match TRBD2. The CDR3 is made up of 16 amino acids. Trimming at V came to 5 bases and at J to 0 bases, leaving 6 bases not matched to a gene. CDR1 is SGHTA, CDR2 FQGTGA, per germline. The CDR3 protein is CASSPLGGSNTGELFF. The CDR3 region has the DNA TGTGCCAGCAGCCCTCTGGGGGGGTCGAACACCGGGGAGCTGTTTTTT.

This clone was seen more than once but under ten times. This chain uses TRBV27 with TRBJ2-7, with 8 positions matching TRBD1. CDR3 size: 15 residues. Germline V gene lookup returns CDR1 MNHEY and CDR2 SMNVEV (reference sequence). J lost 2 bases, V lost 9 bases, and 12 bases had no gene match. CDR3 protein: CARDRIGTGPYEQYF. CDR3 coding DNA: TGTGCCAGGGATCGTATAGGGACAGGCCCCTACGAGCAGTACTTC.

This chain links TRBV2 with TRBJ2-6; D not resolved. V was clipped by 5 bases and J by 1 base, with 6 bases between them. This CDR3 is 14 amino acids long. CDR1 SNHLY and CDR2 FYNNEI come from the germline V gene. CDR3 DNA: TGTGCCAGCAGTTTGTGGTCTGGGGCCAACGTCCTGACTTTC. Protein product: CASSLWSGANVLTF.

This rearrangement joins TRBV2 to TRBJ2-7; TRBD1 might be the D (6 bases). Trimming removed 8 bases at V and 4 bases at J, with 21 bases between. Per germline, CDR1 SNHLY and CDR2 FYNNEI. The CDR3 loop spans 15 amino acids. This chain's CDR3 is CASAFNRDTFYEQYF. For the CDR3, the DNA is TGTGCCAGCGCTTTTAACCGGGACACCTTTTACGAGCAGTACTTC.

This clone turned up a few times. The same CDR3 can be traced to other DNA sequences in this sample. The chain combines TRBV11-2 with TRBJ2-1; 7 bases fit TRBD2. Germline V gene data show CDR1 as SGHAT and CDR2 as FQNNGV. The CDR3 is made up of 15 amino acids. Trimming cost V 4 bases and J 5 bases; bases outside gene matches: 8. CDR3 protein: CASSSGGGLNNEQFF. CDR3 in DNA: TGTGCCAGCAGCTCAGGCGGGGGATTAAACAATGAGCAGTTCTTC.